This T cell receptor beta chain was observed in a study of T cells after yellow fever vaccination (dated by TCRdb to the late 2010s). Background on the whole study: Libraries from fractions with low cell numbers were prepared with the SMART-Seq v4 Ultra Low Input RNA kit. To follow T-cell clones before and after primary and booster YFV17D yellow fever vaccination, bulk TCR alpha and beta repertoires were sequenced over time. Two healthy male donors, one aged 18 to 30 and one aged 30 to 40 years, made up the cohort. Blood was drawn at multiple timepoints before and after primary and secondary immunization, with bulk PBMC replicates and cell subsets isolated.

This clonotype was seen many times. The antigen it recognizes is unknown. No clone much larger than this one lies a single base away; base qualities are absent. Paper-wide results and their limitations: Because the study included only a couple of donors, the extent to which the findings can be generalized is limited. Computational filtering was required because FACS-sorted repertoires could contain abundant contaminating clonotypes from the bulk population. After the booster, most clones that had expanded after primary vaccination were detected again (approximately 97% of CD4 and around nine tenths of CD8), suggesting broad maintenance of memory. A small fraction of clonotypes appeared in both the CD4 and CD8 compartments, likely as a result of convergent recombination. Compared with the primary T-cell response, the secondary T-cell response was weaker but faster, peaking on day 5 rather than day 15.

Per the publication, the treatment or condition label means: live attenuated yellow fever vaccine strain. A standard Ficoll-Paque protocol was used to isolate PBMCs from peripheral blood. Dynabeads CD4 and CD8 positive selection kits were used to isolate CD4 and CD8 T-cell fractions. TriZol was used to extract RNA from bulk PBMCs, from CD4 and CD8 fractions, and from dextramer-positive and dextramer-negative fractions. The CDR3 measures 16 amino acids from cysteine to phenylalanine. CDR3 DNA only is kept here, 48 bases in frame from base 1. CDR1 and CDR2 (MNHEY, SMNVEV) derive from the germline V gene (reference sequence). V ends up 0 bases short and J 3 bases short, with an unmatched junction base count of 4. Sequenced using an Illumina NovaSeq 6000. Synthesis of TCR cDNA relied on 5'RACE template switching, a step that introduced a universal primer site along with unique molecular identifiers. cDNA synthesis was primed from both the TCR alpha and TCR beta constant segments. Library amplification used two PCR steps, and the second PCR step added sample barcodes and sequencing adapters. Sequencing of libraries was done on Illumina HiSeq 2500 (2x100 bp) or NovaSeq (2x150 bp). As for how the authors treated the data: MIGEC handled demultiplexing of reads and collapsing into UMI consensus sequences, while MiXCR performed V(D)J alignment. Using edgeR on replicate PBMC samples, clonotypes were called vaccine-responding if FDR was below 0.01 and the log2 fold change was above 5 up to day 15. Bulk clonotypes were assigned CD4 or CD8 identity according to which sequenced CD4 or CD8 repertoire held them at higher abundance. TCRdb took the public reads, trimmed them with fastp at Q25, ran MiXCR for clone calling and kept in-frame beta chains. Each entry merges the rows of one CDR3 protein and shows their most common DNA and genes. The authors' filters were not applied to this entry. The table for this sample lists about 260,000 distinct CDR3 sequences; about 5.2% of them were counted only once. Roughly 3.3% of the sample goes to the ten largest clones.

The sequence was collected from a man in his late teens or twenties who received the YFV17D yellow fever vaccine. The receptor chain draws on TRBV27 and TRBJ2-7, and TRBD2 aligns with 11 junction nucleotides. Specimen: CD4+ T cells sorted from PBMCs, collected on the day of the yellow fever booster vaccination. At the DNA level, the sequence is TGTGCCAGCAGTTTATCGCGACTAGCGGGGATCTACGAGCAGTACTTC. It translates as CASSLSRLAGIYEQYF.